The clone carrying this T cell receptor beta chain has a handful of counts. Its cognate antigen is unknown. Trimming stripped 3 bases from V and 0 bases from J, with 6 bases between. Germline lookup yields CDR1 SQVTM and CDR2 ANQGSEA. This CDR3 is built from 13 residues. These data belong to a study of OX40 agonist ivuxolimab in advanced cancers. Study overall: Recorded diagnoses for dose-escalation patients were hepatocellular carcinoma, melanoma, renal cell or head and neck cancer. Three partial responders included one hepatocellular carcinoma patient and two cutaneous melanoma patients. Checkpoint inhibitors had been given previously to approximately 40% of patients.

Notes on the study in general: Relative to CD4+, CD8+ T cells held more expanded clones on average.

TCRdb's table, derived via immunoSEQ multiplex PCR, lists solely in-frame clones and lacks some. Found here are roughly 48,000 clones, less than 90% of them singletons; the top ten hold 5.5% to 7%. The chain combines TRBV29-1 with TRBJ2-4; D not certain. The sequence was collected from an adult with an advanced solid tumor such as melanoma, head and neck, liver or kidney cancer. Sequencing was performed on CD4+ or CD8+ T cells sorted from blood, taken in a trial of the OX40 agonist ivuxolimab. The CDR3: CSVEGLAKNIQYF. The CDR3 DNA is TGCAGCGTTGAGGGATTAGCCAAAAACATTCAGTACTTC.